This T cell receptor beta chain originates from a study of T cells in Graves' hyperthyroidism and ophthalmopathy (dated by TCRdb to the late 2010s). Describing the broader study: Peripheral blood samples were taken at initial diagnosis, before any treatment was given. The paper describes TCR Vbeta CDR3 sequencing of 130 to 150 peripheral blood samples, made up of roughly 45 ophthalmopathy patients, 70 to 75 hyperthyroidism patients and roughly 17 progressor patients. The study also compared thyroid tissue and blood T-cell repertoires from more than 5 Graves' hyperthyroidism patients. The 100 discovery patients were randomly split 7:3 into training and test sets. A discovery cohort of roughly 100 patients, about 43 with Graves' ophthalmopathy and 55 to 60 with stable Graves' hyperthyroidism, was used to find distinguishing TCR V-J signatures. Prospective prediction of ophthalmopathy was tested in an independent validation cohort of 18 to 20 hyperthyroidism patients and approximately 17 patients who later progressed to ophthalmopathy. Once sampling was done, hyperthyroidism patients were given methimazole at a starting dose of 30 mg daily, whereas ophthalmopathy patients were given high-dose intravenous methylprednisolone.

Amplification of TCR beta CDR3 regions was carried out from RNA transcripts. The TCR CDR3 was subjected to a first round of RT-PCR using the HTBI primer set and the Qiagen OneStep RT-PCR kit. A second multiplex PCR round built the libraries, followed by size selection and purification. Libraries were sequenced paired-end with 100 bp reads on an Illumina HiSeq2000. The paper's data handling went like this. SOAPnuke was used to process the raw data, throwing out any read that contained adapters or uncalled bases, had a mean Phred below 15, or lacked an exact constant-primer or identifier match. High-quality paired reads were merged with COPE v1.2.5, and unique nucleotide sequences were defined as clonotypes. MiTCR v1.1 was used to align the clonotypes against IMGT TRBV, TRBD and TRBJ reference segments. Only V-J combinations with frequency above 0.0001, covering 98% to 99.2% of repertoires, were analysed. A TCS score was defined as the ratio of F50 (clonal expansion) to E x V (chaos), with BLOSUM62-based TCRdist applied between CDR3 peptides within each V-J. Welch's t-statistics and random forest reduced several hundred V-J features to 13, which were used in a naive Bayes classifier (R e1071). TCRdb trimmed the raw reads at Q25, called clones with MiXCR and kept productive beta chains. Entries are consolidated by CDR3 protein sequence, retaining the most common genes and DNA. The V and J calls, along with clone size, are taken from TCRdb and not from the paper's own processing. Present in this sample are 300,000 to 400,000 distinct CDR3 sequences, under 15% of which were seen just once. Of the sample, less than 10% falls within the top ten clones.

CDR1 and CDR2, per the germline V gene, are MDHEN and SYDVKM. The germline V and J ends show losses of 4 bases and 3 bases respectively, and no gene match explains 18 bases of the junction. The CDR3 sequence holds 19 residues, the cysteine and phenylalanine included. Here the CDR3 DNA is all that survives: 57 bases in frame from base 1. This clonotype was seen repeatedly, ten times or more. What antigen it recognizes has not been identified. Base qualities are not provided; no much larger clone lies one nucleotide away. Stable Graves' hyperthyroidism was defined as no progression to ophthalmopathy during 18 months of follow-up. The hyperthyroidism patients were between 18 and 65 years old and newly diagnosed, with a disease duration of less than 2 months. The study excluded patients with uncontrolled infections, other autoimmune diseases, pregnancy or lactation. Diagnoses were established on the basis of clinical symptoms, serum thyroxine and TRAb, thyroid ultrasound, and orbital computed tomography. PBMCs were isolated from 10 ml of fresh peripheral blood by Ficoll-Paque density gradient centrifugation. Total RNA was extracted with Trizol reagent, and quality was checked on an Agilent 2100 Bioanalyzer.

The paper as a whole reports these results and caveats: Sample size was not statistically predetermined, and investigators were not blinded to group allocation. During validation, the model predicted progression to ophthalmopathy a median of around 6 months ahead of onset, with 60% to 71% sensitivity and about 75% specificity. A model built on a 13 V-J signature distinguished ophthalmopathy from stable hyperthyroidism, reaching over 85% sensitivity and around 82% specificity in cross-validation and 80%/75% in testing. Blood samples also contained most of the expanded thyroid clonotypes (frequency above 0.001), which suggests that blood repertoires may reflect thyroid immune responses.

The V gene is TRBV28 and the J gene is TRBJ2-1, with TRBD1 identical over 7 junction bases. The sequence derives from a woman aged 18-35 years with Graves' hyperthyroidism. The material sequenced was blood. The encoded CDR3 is CASSSPLRPTGAGYNEQFF. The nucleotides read TGTGCCAGCAGTTCACCCCTTCGACCTACAGGGGCGGGCTACAATGAGCAGTTCTTC.